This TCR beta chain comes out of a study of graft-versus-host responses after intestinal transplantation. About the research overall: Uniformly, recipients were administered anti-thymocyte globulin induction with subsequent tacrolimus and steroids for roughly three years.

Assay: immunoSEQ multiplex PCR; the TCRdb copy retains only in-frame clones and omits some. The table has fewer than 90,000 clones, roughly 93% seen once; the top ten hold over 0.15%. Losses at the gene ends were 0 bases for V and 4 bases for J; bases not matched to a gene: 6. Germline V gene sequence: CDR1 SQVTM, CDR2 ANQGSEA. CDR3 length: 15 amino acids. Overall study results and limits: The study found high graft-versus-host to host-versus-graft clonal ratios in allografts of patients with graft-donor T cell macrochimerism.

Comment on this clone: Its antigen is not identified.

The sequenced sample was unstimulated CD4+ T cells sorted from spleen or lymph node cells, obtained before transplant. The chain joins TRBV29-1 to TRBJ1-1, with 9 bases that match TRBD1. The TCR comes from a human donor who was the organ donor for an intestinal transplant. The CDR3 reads CSVEDTGGATTEAFF. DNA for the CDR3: TGCAGCGTTGAAGATACAGGGGGCGCAACCACTGAAGCTTTCTTT. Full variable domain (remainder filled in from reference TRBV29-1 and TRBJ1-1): SAVISQKPSRDICQRGTSLTIQCQVDSQVTMMFWYRQQPGQSLTLIATANQGSEATYESGFVIDKFPISRPNLTFSTLTVSNMSPEDSSIYLCSVEDTGGATTEAFFGQGTRLTVV.